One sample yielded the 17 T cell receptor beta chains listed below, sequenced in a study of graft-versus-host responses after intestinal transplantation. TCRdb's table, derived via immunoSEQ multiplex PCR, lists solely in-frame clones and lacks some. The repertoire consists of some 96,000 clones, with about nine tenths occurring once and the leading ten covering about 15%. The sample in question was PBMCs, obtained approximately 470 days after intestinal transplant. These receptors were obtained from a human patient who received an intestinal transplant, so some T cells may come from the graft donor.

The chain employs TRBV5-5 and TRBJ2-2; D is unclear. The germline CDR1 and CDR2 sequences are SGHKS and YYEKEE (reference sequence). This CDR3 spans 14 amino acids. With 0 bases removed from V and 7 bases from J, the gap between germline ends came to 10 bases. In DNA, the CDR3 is TGTGCCAGCAGCTTGGTCGGGTCGGGCGGGGAGCTGTTTTTT. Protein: CASSLVGSGGELFF. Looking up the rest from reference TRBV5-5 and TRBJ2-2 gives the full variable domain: DAGVTQSPTHLIKTRGQQVTLRCSPISGHKSVSWYQQVLGQGPQFIFQYYEKEERGRGNFPDRFSARQFPNYSSELNVNALLLGDSALYLCASSLVGSGGELFFGEGSRLTVL.

The CDR3 bases are TGTGCCAGCAGCCCAAGAGAGACACCTGAAGCTTTCTTT. This encodes CASSPRETPEAFF. The chain joins TRBV7-9 to TRBJ1-1; D not resolved. Germline V gene sequence: CDR1 SEHNR, CDR2 FQNEAQ (reference sequence). V was pared by 5 bases and J by 6 bases, with 13 bases between. The CDR3 loop spans 13 amino acids. Supplemented by reference TRBV7-9 and TRBJ1-1, the full variable domain reads DTGVSQNPRHKITKRGQNVTFRCDPISEHNRLYWYRQTLGQGPEFLTYFQNEAQLEKSRLLSDRFSAERPKGSFSTLEIQRTEQGDSAMYLCASSPRETPEAFFGQGTRLTVV.

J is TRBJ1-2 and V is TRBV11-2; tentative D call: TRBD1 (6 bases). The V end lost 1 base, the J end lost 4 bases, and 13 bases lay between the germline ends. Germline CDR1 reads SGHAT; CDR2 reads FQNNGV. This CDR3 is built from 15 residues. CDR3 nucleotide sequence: TGTGCCAGCAGCTTAGGTCTCGGACAGATCTATGGCTACACCTTC. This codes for CASSLGLGQIYGYTF.

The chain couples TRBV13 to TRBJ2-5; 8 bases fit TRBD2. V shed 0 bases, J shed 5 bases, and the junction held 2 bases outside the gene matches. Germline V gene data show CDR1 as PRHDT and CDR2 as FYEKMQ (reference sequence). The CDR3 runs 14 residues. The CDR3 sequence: CASSLGPSGETQYF. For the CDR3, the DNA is TGTGCCAGCAGCTTAGGTCCTAGCGGGGAGACCCAGTACTTC.

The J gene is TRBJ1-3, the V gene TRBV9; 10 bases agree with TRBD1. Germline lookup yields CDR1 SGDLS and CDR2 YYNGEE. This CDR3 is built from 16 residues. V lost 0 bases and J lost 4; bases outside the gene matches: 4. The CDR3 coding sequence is TGTGCCAGCAGCGTAGGCGGGACAGGGGCCGGAAACACCATATATTTT. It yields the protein CASSVGGTGAGNTIYF.

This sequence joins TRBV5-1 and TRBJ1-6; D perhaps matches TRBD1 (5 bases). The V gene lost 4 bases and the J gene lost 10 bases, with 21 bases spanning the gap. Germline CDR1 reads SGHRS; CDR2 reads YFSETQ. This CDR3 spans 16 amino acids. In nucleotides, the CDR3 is TGCGCCAGCAGCCAGAACACGGCAGGGCTTGGGTCACCCCTCCACTTT. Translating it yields CASSQNTAGLGSPLHF.

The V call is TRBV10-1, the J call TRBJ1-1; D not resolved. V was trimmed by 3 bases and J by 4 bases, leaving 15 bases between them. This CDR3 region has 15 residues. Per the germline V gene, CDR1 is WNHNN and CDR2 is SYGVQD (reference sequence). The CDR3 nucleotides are TGCGCCAGCAGTGACGCGCAGGACCGGAGCACTGAAGCTTTCTTT. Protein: CASSDAQDRSTEAFF.

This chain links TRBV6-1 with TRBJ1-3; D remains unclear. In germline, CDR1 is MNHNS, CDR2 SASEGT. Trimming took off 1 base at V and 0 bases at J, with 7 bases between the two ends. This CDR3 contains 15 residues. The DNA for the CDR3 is TGTGCCAGCAGTGAAGTGGGCAGCTCTGGAAACACCATATATTTT. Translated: CASSEVGSSGNTIYF.

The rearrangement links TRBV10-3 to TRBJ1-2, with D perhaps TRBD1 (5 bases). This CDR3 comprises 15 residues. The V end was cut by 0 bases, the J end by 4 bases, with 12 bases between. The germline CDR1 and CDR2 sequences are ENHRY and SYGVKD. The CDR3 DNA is TGTGCCATCAGTGAGTCGGCAGGGACCAGCTATGGCTACACCTTC. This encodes CAISESAGTSYGYTF.

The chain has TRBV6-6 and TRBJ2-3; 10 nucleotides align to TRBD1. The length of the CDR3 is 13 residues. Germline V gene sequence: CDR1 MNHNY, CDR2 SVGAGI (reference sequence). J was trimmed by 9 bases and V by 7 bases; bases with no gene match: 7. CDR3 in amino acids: CASTGTGARTQYF. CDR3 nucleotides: TGTGCCAGCACCGGGACAGGGGCTAGGACGCAGTATTTT.

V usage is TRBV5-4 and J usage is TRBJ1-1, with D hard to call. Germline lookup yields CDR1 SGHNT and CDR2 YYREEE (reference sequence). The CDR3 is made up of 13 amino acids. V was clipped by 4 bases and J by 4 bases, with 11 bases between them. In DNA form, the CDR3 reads TGTGCCAGCAGCCACGACGAGGGCACTGAAGCTTTCTTT. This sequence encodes CASSHDEGTEAFF.

This CDR3 is CASREGQGVGNQPQHF. DNA of the CDR3: TGTGCCAGCAGAGAGGGACAGGGTGTTGGGAATCAGCCCCAGCATTTT. The chain carries TRBV28 and TRBJ1-5; 9 bases map to TRBD1. V trimming: 6 bases; J trimming: 4 bases; junction bases outside the gene matches: 10. This CDR3 region has 16 residues. CDR1 and CDR2 from the germline V gene are MDHEN and SYDVKM.

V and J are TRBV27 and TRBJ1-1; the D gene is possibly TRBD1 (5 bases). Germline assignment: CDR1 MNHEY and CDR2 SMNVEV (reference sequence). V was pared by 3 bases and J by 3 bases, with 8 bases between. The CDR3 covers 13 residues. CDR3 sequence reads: CASSFGGDTEAFF. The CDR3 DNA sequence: TGTGCCAGCAGTTTTGGGGGGGACACTGAAGCTTTCTTT.

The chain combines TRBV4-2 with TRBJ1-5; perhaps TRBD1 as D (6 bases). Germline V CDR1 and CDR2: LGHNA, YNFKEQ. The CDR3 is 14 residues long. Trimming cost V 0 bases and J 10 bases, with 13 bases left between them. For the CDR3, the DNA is TGTGCCAGCAGCCAAGATTTCCCCGGGACACCCCAGCATTTT. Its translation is CASSQDFPGTPQHF.

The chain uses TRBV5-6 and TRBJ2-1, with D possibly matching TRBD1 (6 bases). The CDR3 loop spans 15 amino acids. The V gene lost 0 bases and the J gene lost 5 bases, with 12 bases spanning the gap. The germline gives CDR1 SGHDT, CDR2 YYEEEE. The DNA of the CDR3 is TGTGCCAGCAGCTTGGTGGGGGCCCCAGACAATGAGCAGTTCTTC. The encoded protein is CASSLVGAPDNEQFF.

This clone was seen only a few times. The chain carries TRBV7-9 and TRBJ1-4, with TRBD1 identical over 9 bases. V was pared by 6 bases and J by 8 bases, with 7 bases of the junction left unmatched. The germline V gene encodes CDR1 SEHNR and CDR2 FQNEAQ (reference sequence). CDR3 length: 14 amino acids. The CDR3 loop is CASRGTGRSEKLFF. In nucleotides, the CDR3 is TGTGCCAGCAGGGGGACAGGGCGGAGCGAAAAACTGTTTTTT.

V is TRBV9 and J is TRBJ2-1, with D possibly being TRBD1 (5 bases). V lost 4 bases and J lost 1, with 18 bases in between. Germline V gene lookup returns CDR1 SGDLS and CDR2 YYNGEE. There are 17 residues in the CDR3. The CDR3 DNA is TGTGCCAGCAGCCCCCGTTTTTGGGGCGGATCCTACAATGAGCAGTTCTTC. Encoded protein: CASSPRFWGGSYNEQFF.